A selection of T cell receptor beta chains follows, all from one sample in a study of T-cell memory formation after mild COVID-19. In TCRdb, the 5' RACE reads were re-called with MiXCR into one record per CDR3 protein. This sample carries 50,000 or so distinct CDR3 sequences, around 10% of them seen once, and the ten largest clones take 12%. Sequenced: PBMCs or a T cell subset sorted from them (not recorded which). These receptors all stem from an adult woman who had mild COVID-19 (a few samples of this study predate the infection). Cell type and time point are not known. CDR3s include the opening cysteine and the closing phenylalanine or tryptophan. Each record gives: J gene, V gene, clone size, CDR3 length, D gene, CDR3 DNA, CDR3 protein. A D gene is named only where the DNA matches it firmly. Where a row states a size, it is once, few, many or the class of an expanded clone; other rows omit it.

J gene: TRBJ2-5; V gene: TRBV25-1; clone size: -; CDR3 length: 18; D gene: TRBD1; CDR3 DNA: TGTGCCAGCAGTGGAACCCTCCCGGGACAGGGGGCCAGGGGGACCCAGTACTTC; CDR3 protein: CASSGTLPGQGARGTQYF
J gene: TRBJ2-7; V gene: TRBV4-1; clone size: few; CDR3 length: 14; D gene: TRBD1; CDR3 DNA: TGCGCCAGCAGCCAAGAGCCGACAGGGTACGAGCAGTACTTC; CDR3 protein: CASSQEPTGYEQYF
J gene: TRBJ2-1; V gene: TRBV7-9; clone size: -; CDR3 length: 15; D gene: -; CDR3 DNA: TGTGCCAGCAGCTTCCGCGAGGTGCGGTACAATGAGCAGTTCTTC; CDR3 protein: CASSFREVRYNEQFF
J gene: TRBJ2-4; V gene: TRBV5-1; clone size: -; CDR3 length: 15; D gene: -; CDR3 DNA: TGCGCCAGCAGCTCGAGTCCGGGGGCCAAAAACATTCAGTACTTC; CDR3 protein: CASSSSPGAKNIQYF
J gene: TRBJ2-2; V gene: TRBV24-1; clone size: few; CDR3 length: 14; D gene: -; CDR3 DNA: TGTGCCACCAGTGATTACAGGAACACCGGGGAGCTGTTTTTT; CDR3 protein: CATSDYRNTGELFF
J gene: TRBJ1-5; V gene: TRBV12-3/TRBV12-4; clone size: -; CDR3 length: 15; D gene: TRBD1; CDR3 DNA: TGTGCCAGCGTGGGGACAGGGGGGACAGATCAGCCCCAGCATTTT; CDR3 protein: CASVGTGGTDQPQHF
J gene: TRBJ2-3; V gene: TRBV29-1; clone size: -; CDR3 length: 13; D gene: -; CDR3 DNA: TGCAGCGCGGGACCCCGATTCACAGATACGCAGTATTTT; CDR3 protein: CSAGPRFTDTQYF
J gene: TRBJ2-3; V gene: TRBV5-8; clone size: few; CDR3 length: 14; D gene: -; CDR3 DNA: TGTGCCAGCACGGTCCGACGTAGCACAGATACGCAGTATTTT; CDR3 protein: CASTVRRSTDTQYF
J gene: TRBJ2-1; V gene: TRBV20-1; clone size: many; CDR3 length: 15; D gene: TRBD2; CDR3 DNA: TGCAGTGCCACGCCGGCGACTAGCGGTTACAATGAGCAGTTCTTC; CDR3 protein: CSATPATSGYNEQFF
J gene: TRBJ2-1; V gene: TRBV20-1; clone size: -; CDR3 length: 17; D gene: TRBD2; CDR3 DNA: TGCAGTGCCAGAATCTTAATAGCGGGAGAGTCCTACAATGAGCAGTTCTTC; CDR3 protein: CSARILIAGESYNEQFF
J gene: TRBJ2-1; V gene: TRBV6-5; clone size: -; CDR3 length: 15; D gene: -; CDR3 DNA: TGTGCCAGCAACCTACTAGCAGTACCCTACAATGAGCAGTTCTTC; CDR3 protein: CASNLLAVPYNEQFF
J gene: TRBJ2-5; V gene: TRBV7-9; clone size: many; CDR3 length: 15; D gene: -; CDR3 DNA: TGTGCCAGCAGCTACCCGTTGGGGGGGCGAGAGACCCAGTACTTC; CDR3 protein: CASSYPLGGRETQYF
J gene: TRBJ2-3; V gene: TRBV7-4; clone size: many; CDR3 length: 13; D gene: -; CDR3 DNA: TGTGCCAGCAGATTTAGGGTGACAGATACGCAGTATTTT; CDR3 protein: CASRFRVTDTQYF
J gene: TRBJ2-3; V gene: TRBV10-2; clone size: many; CDR3 length: 14; D gene: -; CDR3 DNA: TGCGCCAGCAGTGCCGACCAGGGTACAGATACGCAGTATTTT; CDR3 protein: CASSADQGTDTQYF
J gene: TRBJ2-5; V gene: TRBV2; clone size: few; CDR3 length: 15; D gene: -; CDR3 DNA: TGTGCCAGCAGTGGGGGACGAGGGGCCCAAGAGACCCAGTACTTC; CDR3 protein: CASSGGRGAQETQYF
J gene: TRBJ2-1; V gene: TRBV12-5; clone size: many; CDR3 length: 12; D gene: -; CDR3 DNA: TGTGCTAGTGGTTTCCCCGGGACTGAGCAGTTCTTC; CDR3 protein: CASGFPGTEQFF
J gene: TRBJ1-4; V gene: TRBV2; clone size: few; CDR3 length: 11; D gene: -; CDR3 DNA: TGTGCCAGCAGCCCCTTCGAAAAACTGTTTTTT; CDR3 protein: CASSPFEKLFF
J gene: TRBJ2-1; V gene: TRBV20-1; clone size: few; CDR3 length: 14; D gene: -; CDR3 DNA: TGCAGTGCTAGGGGCCTCACCGGGGGCAATGAGCAGTTCTTC; CDR3 protein: CSARGLTGGNEQFF
J gene: TRBJ1-1; V gene: TRBV20-1; clone size: -; CDR3 length: 12; D gene: -; CDR3 DNA: TGCAGTGCTAGGACTGGCGACACTGAAGCTTTCTTT; CDR3 protein: CSARTGDTEAFF
J gene: TRBJ2-2; V gene: TRBV7-6; clone size: -; CDR3 length: 16; D gene: -; CDR3 DNA: TGTGCCAGCATGTTCGGGGGCCCCAAGGCGGCCGGGGAGCTGTTTTTT; CDR3 protein: CASMFGGPKAAGELFF
J gene: TRBJ2-3; V gene: TRBV11-2; clone size: few; CDR3 length: 12; D gene: -; CDR3 DNA: TGTGCCAGCAGCTTAGGGGCAGGGACGCAGTATTTT; CDR3 protein: CASSLGAGTQYF